Shown below are 4 T cell receptor beta chains from a single sample sequenced in a study of shared clonotypes between healthy human individuals. CD45RO-negative, CCR7-positively selected cells formed the naive CD8 fraction, excluding terminally differentiated effector memory CD45RA+ cells. TCRdb keeps only in-frame clones here, not all; method: immunoSEQ multiplex PCR. Of just over 2,000,000 clones detected, 85% to 95% appear once; the ten largest clones hold about 1.1%. The sample was naive CD8+ T cells sorted from blood. Receptors were obtained from a man between 18 and 35 years old in good health.

The rearrangement uses TRBV14 and TRBJ2-2; weak D call: TRBD2 (5 bases). Deletions cut 4 bases from V and 5 bases from J, with 8 bases between. CDR1 and CDR2 (germline): SGHDN, FVKESK. This CDR3 contains 13 residues. The CDR3 reads CASSPGRTGELFF. The CDR3 DNA reads TGTGCCAGCAGCCCGGGGAGAACCGGGGAGCTGTTTTTT.

Written as DNA, the CDR3 is TGTGCCAGCAGTTACCATAAGAGCGGTGGCACCGGGGAGCTGTTTTTT. As protein: CASSYHKSGGTGELFF. The chain couples TRBV6-5 to TRBJ2-2; D perhaps matches TRBD2 (5 bases). Trimming removed 2 bases at V and 4 bases at J, with 14 bases between. The germline CDR1 and CDR2 sequences are MNHEY and SVGAGI. This CDR3 contains 16 residues.

The gene calls are TRBV7-8 and TRBJ1-5, with 8 nucleotides matching TRBD1. The V segment lost 4 bases and the J segment 6 bases; nucleotides outside the gene matches: 8. There are 15 residues in the CDR3. Per germline, CDR1 SGHVS and CDR2 FQNEAQ. CDR3 nucleotides: TGTGCCAGCAGCTCCCCGGCAGGGGGCGGTCAGCCCCAGCATTTT. Translation gives CASSSPAGGGQPQHF.

The chain combines TRBV19 with TRBJ2-7, with D possibly matching TRBD1 (6 bases). This CDR3 is 13 amino acids long. Per germline, CDR1 LNHDA and CDR2 SQIVND (reference sequence). V was cut by 8 bases and J by 2 bases, with 13 bases left in between. The chain's CDR3 is CASSGTWAYEQYF. CDR3 coding DNA: TGTGCCAGTTCAGGGACATGGGCCTACGAGCAGTACTTC.